Below are 20 T cell receptor beta chains sequenced from a single sample in a study of regulatory T cells in long-lasting Graves disease. The TCR beta library used iRepertoire HTBI primers with Arm-PCR amplification of CDR3. Each CDR3 protein gets one entry after TCRdb re-called the multiplex PCR reads with MiXCR. Of 350,000 to 450,000 distinct CDR3 sequences listed, about 15% are singletons. Specified time point: newly diagnosed GD, antithyroid drugs for less than 3 months. PBMC RNA served as the TCR library source. The same sample was also studied in work on T cells in Graves' hyperthyroidism and ophthalmopathy.

Sequences were derived from peripheral blood mononuclear cells (PBMCs), sampled at new diagnosis, from a patient treated with antithyroid drugs. The origin of the receptors is a woman between 40 and 55 years old with Graves disease.

Only a few counts were recorded for this clonotype. The V call is TRBV7-9, the J call TRBJ1-1; D is undetermined. The V end was cut by 2 bases, the J end by 3 bases, with 10 bases between. Germline CDR1 reads SEHNR; CDR2 reads FQNEAQ (reference sequence). The CDR3 covers 14 residues. The CDR3 DNA is TGTGCCAGCAGCTTAAGTATAGGAGACACTGAAGCTTTCTTT. Protein product: CASSLSIGDTEAFF.

The table lists this clonotype with many counts. This chain joins TRBV28 and TRBJ1-5, with 7 bases identical to TRBD1. With 4 bases clipped from V and 5 bases from J, the junction kept 5 bases outside the gene matches. Germline V gives CDR1 MDHEN, CDR2 SYDVKM. The CDR3 runs 14 residues. CDR3 coding DNA: TGTGCCAGCAGTTGGGACAGCTCGTATCAGCCCCAGCATTTT. Its translation: CASSWDSSYQPQHF.

This clonotype came up many times. J is TRBJ2-7 and V is TRBV6-1, with unresolved D. The V end lost 1 base, the J end lost 4 bases, and 8 bases lay between the germline ends. Per germline, CDR1 MNHNS and CDR2 SASEGT. CDR3 length equals 13 residues. CDR3 bases: TGTGCCAGCAGTGAAGACCCTCTATACGAGCAGTACTTC. Translation: CASSEDPLYEQYF.

The chain is built from TRBV9 and TRBJ2-3; D may correspond to TRBD1 or TRBD2 (6 bases each). The germline V gene has CDR1 SGDLS and CDR2 YYNGEE. The V end was cut by 1 base, the J end by 0 bases, with 12 bases between. This CDR3 region has 16 residues. In DNA, the CDR3 is TGTGCCAGCAGCGTAACGGGGGCCCCTAGCACAGATACGCAGTATTTT. It specifies CASSVTGAPSTDTQYF.

The genes are TRBV7-2 and TRBJ2-6; 15 bases fit TRBD2. With V trimmed by 2 bases and J by 0 bases, 5 bases remained unmatched. In germline, CDR1 is SGHTA, CDR2 FQGNSA. The CDR3 length is 20 residues. CDR3 bases: TGTGCCAGCAGCTTAAGGGGACTAGCGGGAGGCACCTCTGGGGCCAACGTCCTGACTTTC. Translated: CASSLRGLAGGTSGANVLTF. The variable domain in full, with the rest retrieved from reference TRBV7-2 and TRBJ2-6, is GAGVSQSPSNKVTEKGKDVELRCDPISGHTALYWYRQSLGQGLEFLIYFQGNSAPDKSGLPSDRFSAERTGGSVSTLTIQRTQQEDSAVYLCASSLRGLAGGTSGANVLTFGAGSRLTVL.

V gene TRBV7-9 combines with J gene TRBJ2-7; TRBD1 matches at 7 bases. The J segment lost 2 bases and the V segment lost 0 bases, leaving 4 bases of the junction unmatched. Germline CDR1 and CDR2: SEHNR and FQNEAQ (reference sequence). This CDR3 spans 15 amino acids. In DNA, the CDR3 is TGTGCCAGCAGCTTAGCCAGTCAGGGGGCCTACGAGCAGTACTTC. This encodes CASSLASQGAYEQYF.

The chain links TRBV14 to TRBJ2-3; 8 bases agree with TRBD2. The junction had 6 bases not matched to a gene; V was cut back by 0 bases and J by 1 base. The CDR3 consists of 17 residues. Germline CDR1 and CDR2: SGHDN and FVKESK. CDR3 residues: CASSQEFSSGRTDTQYF. The CDR3, as DNA: TGTGCCAGCAGCCAAGAGTTCTCTAGCGGGCGCACAGATACGCAGTATTTT.

This clonotype showed up just a few times. The chain couples TRBV3-1 to TRBJ2-6; 8 bases align to TRBD1. The CDR3 runs 17 residues. CDR1 and CDR2 (germline): LGHDT, YNNKEL (reference sequence). V lost 5 bases and J lost 0; bases outside the gene matches: 6. The CDR3 DNA follows: TGTGCCAGCAGCAGGGGACAGGTGAGCTCTGGGGCCAACGTCCTGACTTTC. Protein product: CASSRGQVSSGANVLTF. Full variable domain (outside the CDR3, taken from reference TRBV3-1 and TRBJ2-6): DTAVSQTPKYLVTQMGNDKSIKCEQNLGHDTMYWYKQDSKKFLKIMFSYNNKELIINETVPNRFSPKSPDKAHLNLHINSLELGDSAVYFCASSRGQVSSGANVLTFGAGSRLTVL.

The rearrangement links TRBV6-1 to TRBJ1-4; D is unresolved. The germline V gene encodes CDR1 MNHNS and CDR2 SASEGT. This CDR3 comprises 14 residues. Trimming took off 3 bases at V and 2 bases at J, with 7 bases between the two ends. This CDR3 reads CASSDMSTNEKLFF. The CDR3 DNA reads as TGTGCCAGCAGTGATATGAGTACTAATGAAAAACTGTTTTTT.

This clonotype was counted at least ten times. The chain has TRBV2 and TRBJ1-5; no definite D call. The CDR3 has 13 residues. V lost 7 bases and J 4 bases, leaving 11 bases between the germline ends. The germline CDR1 and CDR2 sequences are SNHLY and FYNNEI. The CDR3 DNA reads as TGTGCCAGCAATTTCCAGACAAATCAGCCCCAGCATTTT. This encodes CASNFQTNQPQHF.

The sample holds a few counts of this clonotype. The chain employs TRBV27 and TRBJ2-7, with D perhaps matching TRBD1 (6 bases). CDR1 and CDR2 (germline): MNHEY, SMNVEV (reference sequence). Trimming shortened V by 1 base and J by 7 bases, and 11 bases separated the two germline ends. There are 13 residues in the CDR3. CDR3 coding DNA: TGTGCCAGCAGTTTATACAGGGCAGGGGAGCAGTACTTC. Protein: CASSLYRAGEQYF.

This clonotype was observed at least ten times. The chain recombines TRBV2 with TRBJ1-2; D not resolved. CDR1 is SNHLY, CDR2 FYNNEI, per germline. Trimming shortened V by 1 base and J by 4 bases, and 7 bases separated the two germline ends. There are 13 residues in the CDR3. The CDR3 here is CASSEVPSYGYTF. CDR3 DNA: TGTGCCAGCAGTGAAGTACCCTCCTATGGCTACACCTTC.

This clonotype was counted many times. The chain carries TRBV12-3 or TRBV12-4 and TRBJ2-3; 8 bases match TRBD2. V lost 6 bases and J lost 4; bases outside the gene matches: 3. The CDR3 spans 13 residues. The chain's CDR3 is CASSRGGADTQYF. The CDR3 DNA reads as TGTGCCAGCAGCCGGGGGGGAGCAGATACGCAGTATTTT.

The CDR3 sequence is CASSLSNHEQYF. The CDR3 nucleotides read TGCGCCAGCAGCCTTAGCAACCACGAGCAGTACTTC. The chain links TRBV4-1 to TRBJ2-7; D not resolved. V was clipped by 4 bases and J by 5 bases, with 9 bases between them. The CDR3 extends over 12 amino acids. In germline, CDR1 is MGHRA, CDR2 YSYEKL.

This clonotype was seen at least ten times. The chain joins TRBV18 to TRBJ2-1; TRBD2 aligns across 14 bases. The CDR3 sequence is 16 residues long. V lost 2 bases and J lost 6; bases outside the gene matches: 3. Germline CDR1 and CDR2: KGHSH and LQKENI. The CDR3 bases are TGTGCCAGCTCACCAGGAGGACTAGCGGGAGGCAATGAGCAGTTCTTC. It codes for CASSPGGLAGGNEQFF.

This clonotype has a handful of counts. The chain is built from TRBV6-8 and TRBJ1-1, with TRBD1 identical over 8 bases. Germline CDR1 and CDR2: MNHGY and SAAAGT. The trim removed 4 bases at V and 8 bases at J, leaving 6 bases unmatched. The CDR3 totals 13 residues. CDR3 nucleotides: TGTGCCAGCAGTTGGGGACAGGCAGGGGAAGCTTTCTTT. It codes for CASSWGQAGEAFF.

The chain employs TRBV28 and TRBJ1-2, with TRBD1 matching 8 bases. The CDR3 extends over 14 amino acids. Germline CDR1 MDHEN, CDR2 SYDVKM. Trimming removed 2 bases from V and 5 bases from J; junction bases left unmatched: 4. This chain's CDR3 is CASSLPDRDYGYTF. The CDR3 coding sequence is TGTGCCAGCAGTTTACCGGACAGGGATTATGGCTACACCTTC.

In this sample, this clonotype turned up many times. V is TRBV12-3 or TRBV12-4 and J is TRBJ2-6; 7 positions agree with TRBD1. Trimming took 6 bases from V and 0 from J; bases not matched to a gene: 14. This CDR3 spans 19 amino acids. CDR3 protein: CASRQSRTGVGSGANVLTF. For the CDR3, the DNA is TGTGCCAGCAGGCAGAGTCGAACAGGGGTGGGCTCTGGGGCCAACGTCCTGACTTTC.

The chain couples TRBV19 to TRBJ1-5; D gene unclear. CDR1 and CDR2 (germline): LNHDA, SQIVND (reference sequence). This CDR3 comprises 16 residues. Trimming removed 5 bases at V and 4 bases at J, with 18 bases between. CDR3 loop: CASSDGIPTGNQPQHF. CDR3 nucleotide sequence: TGTGCCAGTAGTGACGGGATCCCGACTGGGAATCAGCCCCAGCATTTT.

The chain carries TRBV6-1 and TRBJ1-1; unclear D gene. V lost 5 bases to trimming and J lost 6 bases, with 10 bases between them. CDR3 length equals 12 residues. CDR1 is MNHNS, CDR2 SASEGT, per germline. CDR3 DNA: TGTGCCAGCAGTCAGATTAACGCTGAAGCTTTCTTT. Its translation is CASSQINAEAFF.